The 16 T cell receptor beta chains given below trace back to one sample, sequenced in a study of CD8 T cells in Susac syndrome. Reverse transcription of roughly 0.5 to 1 ug RNA was carried out with random hexamers. TCRdb analysed the immunoSEQ multiplex PCR reads with MiXCR anew, one entry per CDR3 protein. The data contain roughly 200,000 distinct CDR3 sequences, about 95% of them singletons. Sequencing was performed on CD4+ T cells from PBMCs. Source of these receptors: a human donor in good health.

The chain links TRBV14 to TRBJ2-1; D is uncertain. The CDR3 is 14 amino acids. Looked up from germline, CDR1 is SGHDN and CDR2 is FVKESK. The ends were cut back, 1 base at V and 3 bases at J, with 7 bases in the middle. The CDR3 reads CASSQASFYNEQFF. DNA for the CDR3: TGTGCCAGCAGCCAAGCGTCATTCTACAATGAGCAGTTCTTC. The entire variable domain, with the rest obtained from reference TRBV14 and TRBJ2-1, is as follows: EAGVTQFPSHSVIEKGQTVTLRCDPISGHDNLYWYRRVMGKEIKFLLHFVKESKQDESGMPNNRFLAERTGGTYSTLKVQPAELEDSGVYFCASSQASFYNEQFFGPGTRLTVL.

This clonotype was detected once. The chain combines TRBV29-1 with TRBJ2-5; no reliable D call. The CDR3 consists of 11 residues. Trimming pared 0 bases from V and 4 bases from J, leaving 3 bases between. Germline V gives CDR1 SQVTM, CDR2 ANQGSEA. CDR3 sequence reads: CSVEDRETQYF. The CDR3 region has the DNA TGCAGCGTTGAAGACCGAGAGACCCAGTACTTC.

The rearrangement joins TRBV2 to TRBJ2-7, with TRBD1 identical over 7 bases. CDR1 is SNHLY and CDR2 is FYNNEI in the germline V gene. This CDR3 is built from 12 residues. V gave up 6 bases and J gave up 7 bases; unmatched junction bases: 6. The CDR3 spells CASSVGTEEQYF. The CDR3 region has the DNA TGTGCCAGCAGCGTAGGGACAGAGGAGCAGTACTTC. Full variable domain (remainder filled in from reference TRBV2 and TRBJ2-7): EPEVTQTPSHQVTQMGQEVILRCVPISNHLYFYWYRQILGQKVEFLVSFYNNEISEKSEIFDDQFSVERPDGSNFTLKIRSTKLEDSAMYFCASSVGTEEQYFGPGTRLTVT.

In this sample, this clonotype turned up once. J is TRBJ1-1 and V is TRBV7-3; 8 bases map to TRBD1. The V segment lost 3 bases and the J segment 4 bases; nucleotides outside the gene matches: 7. Germline V CDR1 and CDR2: SGHTA, FQGTGA. The CDR3 totals 15 residues. Here the CDR3 reads CASSFGQGRSTEAFF. The CDR3 coding sequence is TGTGCCAGCAGCTTCGGACAGGGTAGAAGCACTGAAGCTTTCTTT.

The V and J genes are TRBV20-1 and TRBJ2-5; D is ambiguous. The CDR3 runs to 14 residues. Germline loops: CDR1 DFQATT, CDR2 SNEGSKA (reference sequence). V lost 0 bases to trimming and J lost 4 bases, with 12 bases between them. CDR3 nucleotides: TGCAGTGCTAGAGATCTTAGGCACGGAGAGACCCAGTACTTC. Translating it yields CSARDLRHGETQYF.

This chain joins TRBV19 and TRBJ1-1; 8 bases align to TRBD1. Germline-derived CDR1 and CDR2 are LNHDA and SQIVND (reference sequence). The CDR3 length is 17 residues. V lost 1 base and J lost 4; bases outside the gene matches: 11. The CDR3 sequence: CASSIVGQGADGTEAFF. CDR3 bases: TGTGCCAGTAGTATAGTAGGGCAGGGGGCTGATGGCACTGAAGCTTTCTTT. Together with reference TRBV19 and TRBJ1-1, the CDR3 gives the full variable domain: DGGITQSPKYLFRKEGQNVTLSCEQNLNHDAMYWYRQDPGQGLRLIYYSQIVNDFQKGDIAEGYSVSREKKESFPLTVTSAQKNPTAFYLCASSIVGQGADGTEAFFGQGTRLTVV.

The chain couples TRBV30 to TRBJ1-2, with D perhaps TRBD1 (5 bases). Trimming shortened V by 1 base and J by 1 base, and 13 bases separated the two germline ends. The CDR3 runs to 15 residues. Germline CDR1 and CDR2: GTSNPN and SVGIG (reference sequence). The CDR3 protein is CAWSAGADYNYGYTF. CDR3 bases: TGTGCCTGGAGTGCCGGGGCCGATTATAACTATGGCTACACCTTC.

This chain links TRBV6-5 with TRBJ1-2; D might be TRBD1 (5 bases). Germline loops: CDR1 MNHEY, CDR2 SVGAGI. This CDR3 is built from 12 residues. CDR3 in DNA: TGTGCTATATGGGGCGAACGGGATGGCTACACCTTC. It translates to CAIWGERDGYTF.

The chain uses TRBV3-1 and TRBJ1-2; D not resolved. Trimming left V 1 base short and J 8 bases short, with 11 bases between. From germline, CDR1 is LGHDT and CDR2 YNNKEL (reference sequence). The CDR3 consists of 13 residues. CDR3 DNA: TGTGCCAGCAGCCAAGGCAGAGGCAGAGGCTACACCTTC. Amino acids: CASSQGRGRGYTF. Using reference TRBV3-1 and TRBJ1-2 for the parts outside the CDR3, the full variable domain is DTAVSQTPKYLVTQMGNDKSIKCEQNLGHDTMYWYKQDSKKFLKIMFSYNNKELIINETVPNRFSPKSPDKAHLNLHINSLELGDSAVYFCASSQGRGRGYTFGSGTRLTVV.

The rearrangement joins TRBV20-1 to TRBJ2-1; D gene unclear. The CDR3 consists of 13 residues. V shed 5 bases and J shed 2 bases, with 10 bases lying between them. Germline lookup yields CDR1 DFQATT and CDR2 SNEGSKA (reference sequence). In DNA, the CDR3 is TGCAGTGCTCTATCAGCCGCCTACAATGAGCAGTTCTTC. Translation: CSALSAAYNEQFF.

The count of this clonotype is one. The CDR3 here is CASSQYESNQPQHF. DNA of the CDR3: TGTGCCAGCAGCCAATACGAGAGCAATCAGCCCCAGCATTTT. The chain couples TRBV3-1 to TRBJ1-5; D gene uncertain. Germline V lookup: CDR1 LGHDT, CDR2 YNNKEL (reference sequence). CDR3 length equals 14 residues. Trimming stripped 2 bases from V and 1 base from J, with 6 bases between.

The rearrangement joins TRBV14 to TRBJ2-7; no clear D. CDR1 SGHDN and CDR2 FVKESK come from the germline V gene. The CDR3 has 13 residues. The V and J ends lost 0 bases and 6 bases respectively, with 9 bases between them. The CDR3 here is CASSQEEISEQYF. The DNA for the CDR3 is TGTGCCAGCAGCCAAGAAGAGATCTCCGAGCAGTACTTC.

The CDR3 loop reads CASSLGGARRGTEAFF. The CDR3 DNA sequence: TGTGCCAGCAGCTTAGGCGGGGCCCGGCGTGGCACTGAAGCTTTCTTT. The chain carries TRBV7-9 and TRBJ1-1; possibly TRBD1 for D (5 bases). The V gene lost 1 base and the J gene lost 4 bases, with 16 bases spanning the gap. Germline V lookup: CDR1 SEHNR, CDR2 FQNEAQ (reference sequence). This CDR3 contains 16 residues.

The chain has TRBV12-3 or TRBV12-4 and TRBJ2-7, with no clear D. Between the trimmed V and J ends, which lost 2 bases and 3 bases, there was a span of 11 bases. This CDR3 is 14 amino acids long. CDR3: CASSLRGPFYEQYF. The DNA of the CDR3 is TGTGCCAGCAGTTTACGCGGACCGTTCTACGAGCAGTACTTC.

The V call is TRBV30, the J call TRBJ1-3; possibly TRBD1 for D (5 bases). CDR3 length: 15 residues. From germline, CDR1 is GTSNPN and CDR2 SVGIG (reference sequence). Trimming shortened V by 3 bases and J by 0 bases, and 12 bases separated the two germline ends. This chain's CDR3 is CAWRLTGSSGNTIYF. The CDR3 DNA is TGTGCCTGGAGGCTCACAGGTTCCTCTGGAAACACCATATATTTT.

The chain employs TRBV3-1 and TRBJ1-1; weak D call: TRBD1 (5 bases). Trimming removed 0 bases at V and 4 bases at J, with 12 bases between. Per germline, CDR1 LGHDT and CDR2 YNNKEL (reference sequence). This CDR3 has 15 residues. In DNA, the CDR3 is TGTGCCAGCAGCCAAGATCTAGCCAGGGCCACTGAAGCTTTCTTT. Protein: CASSQDLARATEAFF.